A selection of T cell receptor beta chains follows, all from one sample in a study of blood T cells in healthy people across ages. TCRdb reprocessed the 5' RACE reads via MiXCR and lists one record per CDR3 protein. Seen here are 800,000 to 1,300,000 distinct CDR3 sequences, less than 25% observed once, and the top ten hold approximately 0.79%. This sample also appeared in a second study, on T cells of mothers and their children.

The source material was blood. These receptor sequences come from a girl aged 2 to 9 in good health. Each CDR3 is given with its conserved first and last residue. Each record gives: V gene, clone size, D gene, J gene, CDR3 DNA, CDR3 protein. The D gene is left open where the match is weak. Clone size is stated in some rows and not others, as once, few, many or a class when expanded.

TRBV4-3	NA	NA	TRBJ1-1	TGCGCCAGCAGCCAAGATCGGACCCTACAGGGATACCGGACTTTCTTT	CASSQDRTLQGYRTFF
TRBV7-2	NA	NA	TRBJ2-4	TGTGCCAGCAGCTCTTGGGGACTTGACATTCAGTACTTC	CASSSWGLDIQYF
TRBV4-1	NA	NA	TRBJ1-3	TGCGCCAGCAGCCAAGAGCGGGGACTCCGGCGCACCATATATTTT	CASSQERGLRRTIYF
TRBV7-2	many	NA	TRBJ2-5	TGTGCCAGCAGCCCCTCGAGAGAGACCCAGTACTTC	CASSPSRETQYF
TRBV29-1	few	TRBD1	TRBJ1-2	TGCAGCGTTCTGGGACAGGAGATCAATGGCTACACCTTC	CSVLGQEINGYTF
TRBV4-1	NA	TRBD2	TRBJ2-3	TGCGCCAGCACCATCGTAGCGGGGTTCGCAGATACGCAGTATTTT	CASTIVAGFADTQYF
TRBV5-1	NA	NA	TRBJ2-1	TGCGCCAGCAGGGACAGCCTCAATGAGCAGTTCTTC	CASRDSLNEQFF
TRBV12-3/TRBV12-4	few	NA	TRBJ1-1	TGTGCCAGCAGTTTAAAGGTTAGGGACACTGAAGCTTTCTTT	CASSLKVRDTEAFF
TRBV20-1	NA	NA	TRBJ1-2	TGCAGTGCGAGACCCGGGATGGGCGGCTACACCTTC	CSARPGMGGYTF
TRBV29-1	few	TRBD1	TRBJ2-3	TGCAGCACACTAGGGGGCCTTGGGGCAGATACGCAGTATTTT	CSTLGGLGADTQYF
TRBV24-1	few	TRBD1	TRBJ2-7	TGTGCCACCAGTGACACTTTGACAGGGGGCGAGCAGTACTTC	CATSDTLTGGEQYF
TRBV21-1	few	NA	TRBJ2-7	TGTGCCAGCTTAGTCCGCTACGAGCAGTACTTC	CASLVRYEQYF
TRBV3-1	NA	NA	TRBJ2-5	TGTGCCAGCAGCCGGGACGCCGCTCAAGAGACCCAGTACTTC	CASSRDAAQETQYF
TRBV5-1	NA	TRBD1	TRBJ1-2	TGCGCCAGCAGCTCCAGACAGGGGAACTATGGCTACACCTTC	CASSSRQGNYGYTF
TRBV7-9	NA	NA	TRBJ2-1	TGTGCCAGCAGCTTATTGGAGAGGACCGAGCAGTTCTTC	CASSLLERTEQFF
TRBV20-1	few	NA	TRBJ2-3	TGCAGTGCTAGTGACCTCGACGGAAACAGGAATACGCAGTATTTT	CSASDLDGNRNTQYF
TRBV24-1	NA	TRBD1	TRBJ2-5	TGTGCCACCAGTGGTGGACAGGGCAGGGAGACCCAGTACTTC	CATSGGQGRETQYF
TRBV13	NA	NA	TRBJ2-4	TGTGCCAGCAGCTTAGAGGCGGGCGGAAACATTCAGTACTTC	CASSLEAGGNIQYF
TRBV29-1	few	NA	TRBJ1-1	TGCAGCGTAATCGGCTTTTCAGCTGACTCGAACACTGAAGCTTTCTTT	CSVIGFSADSNTEAFF
TRBV20-1	NA	NA	TRBJ2-1	TGCAGTGCTAGATACAGAAATTACAATGAGCAGTTCTTC	CSARYRNYNEQFF
TRBV7-9	NA	TRBD2	TRBJ2-5	TGTGCCAGCAGCTTAGGTTTGCGGGAGCGTCTAGAGACCCAGTACTTC	CASSLGLRERLETQYF
TRBV4-1	few	TRBD2	TRBJ2-1	TGCGCCAGCAGCCAAGCTAGCGGGAGGGCCAAGAGGAATGAGCAGTTCTTC	CASSQASGRAKRNEQFF
TRBV15	NA	NA	TRBJ2-1	TGTGCCACCAGCAGAGATAAGATAGGGGAGCAGTTCTTC	CATSRDKIGEQFF
TRBV3-1	few	TRBD2	TRBJ2-5	TGTGCCAGCAGCAAGGGCGGGGGGGCCTTTCGGGAGACCCAGTACTTC	CASSKGGGAFRETQYF
TRBV11-2	few	NA	TRBJ1-1	TGTGCCAGCAGCTTCGGGGGGGCGTCCACTGAAGCTTTCTTT	CASSFGGASTEAFF
TRBV28	NA	TRBD1	TRBJ2-7	TGTGCCAGCAGTTTGGAGCAGGGGGTTTCCTACGAGCAGTACTTC	CASSLEQGVSYEQYF
TRBV7-2	NA	NA	TRBJ2-7	TGTGCCAGCCAGAATCAGGGAATCCTCGGGGACGAGCAGTACTTC	CASQNQGILGDEQYF
TRBV20-1	few	NA	TRBJ2-3	TGCAGTGCTGGGGGTCCTAGGGGATTCACAGATACGCAGTATTTT	CSAGGPRGFTDTQYF
TRBV4-1	NA	NA	TRBJ2-3	TGCGCCAGCAGCCAGCAAGGGAGGGGGCGCGTGGATACGCAGTATTTT	CASSQQGRGRVDTQYF
TRBV20-1	few	NA	TRBJ2-4	TGCAGTGCTAGAGATGAGGAAAACATTCAGTACTTC	CSARDEENIQYF
TRBV10-3	NA	TRBD2	TRBJ2-1	TGTGCCATCAGTGCCAGCGGGAGAATATATGAGCAGTTCTTC	CAISASGRIYEQFF
TRBV12-3/TRBV12-4	few	NA	TRBJ1-1	TGTGCCAGCACTTTGGGGACGGTTTCCACTGAAGCTTTCTTT	CASTLGTVSTEAFF
TRBV20-1	NA	TRBD2	TRBJ2-7	TGCAGTGCTAGGGGTAGCGGGATTCTATACGAGCAGTACTTC	CSARGSGILYEQYF
TRBV10-3	NA	TRBD2	TRBJ2-1	TGTGCCATCAGTGAGCTGGGGACTAGCGGGAGGAGCTCCTACAATGAGCAGTTCTTC	CAISELGTSGRSSYNEQFF
TRBV21-1	NA	NA	TRBJ1-1	TGTGCCAGCAGCAAAGGTCCCGGGACAGGGGTTGGCTCGAACACTGAAGCTTTCTTT	CASSKGPGTGVGSNTEAFF
TRBV27	NA	NA	TRBJ2-1	TGTGCCAGCAGTCCCGGACAGCTTCACTCCTACAATGAGCAGTTCTTC	CASSPGQLHSYNEQFF
TRBV11-1	few	NA	TRBJ1-6	TGTGCCAGCAGCTTCGAAGACTATAATTCACCCCTCCACTTT	CASSFEDYNSPLHF
TRBV7-3	few	NA	TRBJ2-1	TGTGCCAGCAGCTTAGCACGCGTATCCTCCTACAATGAGCAGTTCTTC	CASSLARVSSYNEQFF
TRBV7-3	NA	NA	TRBJ2-3	TGTGCCAGCAGCTTAGGGGTGGGGGGAGATACGCAGTATTTT	CASSLGVGGDTQYF
TRBV7-9	few	TRBD2	TRBJ2-4	TGTGCCAGCAGCTCGAGTGCGGGGGTCGGGGTTCAAAACATTCAGTACTTC	CASSSSAGVGVQNIQYF
TRBV10-3	few	NA	TRBJ2-1	TGTGCCATCAGTGGAATGACAAGTGGTGAGCAGTTCTTC	CAISGMTSGEQFF
TRBV3-1	NA	NA	TRBJ2-4	TGTGCCAGCAGCCAAGTAGTCGCCCGGACAAACATTCAGTACTTC	CASSQVVARTNIQYF
TRBV7-9	NA	NA	TRBJ1-1	TGTGCCAGCAGCTACAGCAACACGGAAAATTCTTTCTTT	CASSYSNTENSFF
TRBV6-6	few	NA	TRBJ2-7	TGTGCCAGCAGTTACCCTCGGGGCGGGACACTCTACGAGCAGTACTTC	CASSYPRGGTLYEQYF
TRBV28	few	NA	TRBJ1-5	TGTGCCAGCAGTACTCGGACAGATTCTCATCAGCCCCAGCATTTT	CASSTRTDSHQPQHF
TRBV6-2/TRBV6-3	few	NA	TRBJ2-5	TGTGCCACCCTTCCTCGAGAGTCTCAAGAGACCCAGTACTTC	CATLPRESQETQYF
TRBV27	NA	TRBD1	TRBJ2-2	TGTGCCAGCATTTACAGGGGTACCGGGGAGCTGTTTTTT	CASIYRGTGELFF
TRBV29-1	NA	TRBD2	TRBJ2-5	TGCAGCGTTGCGGCGGGAGTAGAGACCCAGTACTTC	CSVAAGVETQYF
TRBV29-1	NA	NA	TRBJ2-5	TGCAGCGTTGTGTTAGGGGCTCAAGAGACCCAGTACTTC	CSVVLGAQETQYF
TRBV29-1	many	NA	TRBJ2-5	TGCAGCGTTGAAGACCTGACAGAAGAAGAGACCCAGTACTTC	CSVEDLTEEETQYF
TRBV5-1	few	TRBD2	TRBJ2-5	TGCGCCAGCAGCTTGGAAGTAGCGGGACCCCAAGAGACCCAGTACTTC	CASSLEVAGPQETQYF
TRBV7-2	few	TRBD2	TRBJ2-2	TGTGCCAGCAGCCGGACTAGCGGGAACACCGGGGAGCTGTTTTTT	CASSRTSGNTGELFF
TRBV10-3	few	NA	TRBJ1-5	TGTGCCATCAGTGAGACCGGTCAGCCCCAGCATTTT	CAISETGQPQHF
TRBV6-6	few	NA	TRBJ2-7	TGTGCCAGCAGCGCAGGGGAAAGCTCCTACGAGCAGTACTTC	CASSAGESSYEQYF
TRBV7-9	NA	TRBD2	TRBJ2-7	TGTGCCAGCAGCGCACTAGCGGGAGGGCTCTACGAGCAGTACTTC	CASSALAGGLYEQYF
TRBV27	few	NA	TRBJ2-7	TGTGCCAGCAGCTCTTGGGGGGGCGGAGGGTCCTACGAGCAGTACTTC	CASSSWGGGGSYEQYF
TRBV9	few	NA	TRBJ2-3	TGTGCCAGCAGCGTATATAGCGCCGGGGCAGATACGCAGTATTTT	CASSVYSAGADTQYF
TRBV11-2	few	TRBD2	TRBJ2-1	TGTGCCAGCAGCGCCGCGGGAGTCCCCTACAATGAGCAGTTCTTC	CASSAAGVPYNEQFF
TRBV14	few	NA	TRBJ1-6	TGTGCCAGCAGCCAAAAGGTCCAGGTGAATTCACCCCTCCACTTT	CASSQKVQVNSPLHF